A selection of T cell receptor beta chains follows, all from one sample in a study of OX40 agonist ivuxolimab in advanced cancers. Method: immunoSEQ multiplex PCR; TCRdb's copy keeps in-frame clones and lacks some. This sample has around 80,000 clones; 85% to 90% occur once, and the top ten carry just over 2.5%. The sequences come from CD4+ or CD8+ T cells sorted from blood, collected in a trial of the OX40 agonist ivuxolimab. Receptor source: an adult with an advanced solid tumor such as melanoma, head and neck, liver or kidney cancer. Both conserved end residues are part of each CDR3. A D gene is named only where the DNA matches it firmly. Only part of the rows carry a size: once, few, many, or a class if the clone is expanded.

d_call clone_size j_call v_call cdr3_nt cdr3_aa
NA NA TRBJ1-6 TRBV7-9 TGTGCCAGCCGATATACGGGGGACGCAGGGTCACCCCTCCACTTT CASRYTGDAGSPLHF
NA NA TRBJ1-1 TRBV7-9 TGTGCCAGCAGCCCCAAGGTACGCGGGGCTTTCTTT CASSPKVRGAFF
NA NA TRBJ2-2 TRBV28 TGTGCCAGCCTCCTTTCGGGTTTGGGGACCGGGGAGCTGTTTTTT CASLLSGLGTGELFF
NA NA TRBJ1-2 TRBV4-3 TGCGCCAGCAGCCAAGCCTCGGGACTTCTCTATGGCTACACCTTC CASSQASGLLYGYTF
NA NA TRBJ2-3 TRBV5-1 TGCGCCAGCAGCTTGGAGCCGGGGACTAGCACAGATACGCAGTATTTT CASSLEPGTSTDTQYF
TRBD2 once TRBJ2-1 TRBV28 TGTGCCAGCAGGCTTAGCGGGGGGGGCAATGAGCAGTTCTTC CASRLSGGGNEQFF
TRBD1 NA TRBJ2-3 TRBV7-2 TGTGCCAGCAGCTTCCGTGGGACAGGGCAATCAGATACGCAGTATTTT CASSFRGTGQSDTQYF
TRBD1 NA TRBJ1-1 TRBV14 TGTGCCAGCAGCCAAGGGGCGGGGACAAACAGGGGCTTGAAAGCTTTCTTT CASSQGAGTNRGLKAFF
NA NA TRBJ1-3 TRBV29-1 TGCAGCGTTTTCTCTGGAAACACCATATATTTT CSVFSGNTIYF
NA NA TRBJ2-5 TRBV4-2 TGTGCCAGCAGCCAAGTCAGGGCCGAGACCCAGTACTTC CASSQVRAETQYF
NA NA TRBJ2-1 TRBV14 TGTGCCAGCAGCGCGGGCCCTAGGAGGTTCTTC CASSAGPRRFF
NA NA TRBJ2-1 TRBV4-2 TGTGCCAGCAGCCAACTATCAGATTTTAACAATGAGCAGTTCTTC CASSQLSDFNNEQFF
TRBD2 NA TRBJ2-1 TRBV10-2 TGCGCCAGCAGTGAACCTGGACTAGGTCCCTACAATGAGCAGTTCTTC CASSEPGLGPYNEQFF